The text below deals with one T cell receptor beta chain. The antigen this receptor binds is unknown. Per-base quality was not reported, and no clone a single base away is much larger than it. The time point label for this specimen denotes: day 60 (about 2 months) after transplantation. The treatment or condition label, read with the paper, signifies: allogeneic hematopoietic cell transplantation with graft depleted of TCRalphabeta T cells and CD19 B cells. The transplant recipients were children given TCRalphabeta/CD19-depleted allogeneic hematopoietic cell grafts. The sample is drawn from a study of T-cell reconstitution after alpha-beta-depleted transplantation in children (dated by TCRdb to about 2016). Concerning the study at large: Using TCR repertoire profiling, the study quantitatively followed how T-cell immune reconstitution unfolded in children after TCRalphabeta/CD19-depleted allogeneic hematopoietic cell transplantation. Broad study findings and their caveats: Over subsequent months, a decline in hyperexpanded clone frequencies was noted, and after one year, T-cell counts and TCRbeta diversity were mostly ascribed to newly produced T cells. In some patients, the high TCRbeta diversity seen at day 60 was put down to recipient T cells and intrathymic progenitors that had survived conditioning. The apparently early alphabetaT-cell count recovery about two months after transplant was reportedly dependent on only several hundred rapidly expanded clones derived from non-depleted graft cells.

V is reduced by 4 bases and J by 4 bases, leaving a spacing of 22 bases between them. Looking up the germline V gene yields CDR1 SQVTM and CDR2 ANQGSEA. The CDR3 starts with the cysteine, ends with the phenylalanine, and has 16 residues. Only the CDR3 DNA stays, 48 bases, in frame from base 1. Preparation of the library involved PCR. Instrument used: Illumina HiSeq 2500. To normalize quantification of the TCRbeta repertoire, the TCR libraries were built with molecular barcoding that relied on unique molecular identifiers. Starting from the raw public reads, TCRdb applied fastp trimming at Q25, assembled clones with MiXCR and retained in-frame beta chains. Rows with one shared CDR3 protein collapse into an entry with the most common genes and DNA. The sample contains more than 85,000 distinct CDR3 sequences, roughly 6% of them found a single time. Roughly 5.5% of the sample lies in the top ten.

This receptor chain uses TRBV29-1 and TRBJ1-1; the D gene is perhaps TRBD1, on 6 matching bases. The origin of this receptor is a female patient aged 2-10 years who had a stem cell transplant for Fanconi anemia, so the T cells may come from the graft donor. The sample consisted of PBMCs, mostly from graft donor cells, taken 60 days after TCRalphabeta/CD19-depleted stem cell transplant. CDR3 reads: CSVGGHTQGLATEAFF. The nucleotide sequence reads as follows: TGCAGCGTTGGGGGCCACACCCAGGGGTTAGCCACTGAAGCTTTCTTT.